The 28 T cell receptor beta chains given below trace back to one sample, sequenced in a study of early T cells in non-severe SARS-CoV-2 infection. TCRdb reanalysed the 5' RACE reads using MiXCR and keeps one entry per CDR3 protein. The sample lists 70,000 to 90,000 distinct CDR3 sequences, approximately 12% seen once, with about 3.5% in the top ten. What was sequenced was whole blood. All receptors derive from an adult who was a healthcare worker with PCR-confirmed SARS-CoV-2 infection or an uninfected control (not recorded which).

This clonotype was seen many times. The V gene is TRBV15, the J gene TRBJ1-2; maybe TRBD1 (6 bases). The V and J ends lost 5 bases and 4 bases respectively, with 14 bases between them. The CDR3 is 14 amino acids. Germline V gene lookup returns CDR1 LNHNV and CDR2 YYDKDF (reference sequence). In DNA form, the CDR3 reads TGTGCCACCAGCGTAACCCGACAGGCCTATGGCTACACCTTC. Translating it yields CATSVTRQAYGYTF.

A note on this clonotype: This sequence may be a read error, since a much larger clone differs from it by one base. The chain links TRBV24-1 to TRBJ2-3, with TRBD2 matching 7 bases. The CDR3 extends over 16 amino acids. Per the germline V gene, CDR1 is KGHDR and CDR2 is SFDVKD. Trimming removed 0 bases from V and 8 bases from J; junction bases left unmatched: 10. This CDR3 reads CATSDLSRESGVTQYF. CDR3 DNA sequence: TGTGCCACCAGTGATTTGTCGCGGGAGTCAGGAGTTACGCAGTATTTT.

This clonotype has just a few counts. The rearrangement uses TRBV2 and TRBJ2-7; TRBD2 aligns across 11 bases. V shed 6 bases and J 2 bases; nucleotides not matched to a gene: 3. From germline, CDR1 is SNHLY and CDR2 FYNNEI. The CDR3 covers 14 residues. The CDR3 reads CASSALAGAYEQYF. The DNA for the CDR3 is TGTGCCAGCAGCGCACTAGCGGGGGCCTACGAGCAGTACTTC.

This clonotype was counted only a few times. The chain couples TRBV18 to TRBJ2-1, with D uncertain. Germline V gene sequence: CDR1 KGHSH, CDR2 LQKENI. The CDR3 runs to 13 residues. Between the trimmed V and J ends, which lost 1 base and 3 bases, there was a span of 4 bases. CDR3: CASSPQGYNEQFF. The CDR3 region has the DNA TGTGCCAGCTCACCACAAGGCTACAATGAGCAGTTCTTC.

At least ten counts were recorded for this clonotype. This chain joins TRBV5-5 and TRBJ2-7, with 7 bases aligning to TRBD1. CDR1 SGHKS and CDR2 YYEKEE come from the germline V gene (reference sequence). This CDR3 comprises 15 residues. J was trimmed by 3 bases and V by 0 bases; bases with no gene match: 6. In DNA form, the CDR3 reads TGTGCCAGCAGCTTGGAAGTGACAGGGATCTACGAGCAGTACTTC. As protein: CASSLEVTGIYEQYF.

This clonotype was recorded at least ten times. This chain connects TRBV20-1 to TRBJ2-3; tentatively, D is TRBD1 or TRBD2 (5 bases each). Germline CDR1 reads DFQATT; CDR2 reads SNEGSKA (reference sequence). V was pared by 6 bases and J by 2 bases, with 18 bases between. There are 15 residues in the CDR3. Here the CDR3 DNA reads TGCAGTGCCTGGGACGGTTCCCACCCCACAGATACGCAGTATTTT. Amino acids: CSAWDGSHPTDTQYF.

This sequence joins TRBV7-9 and TRBJ1-1; D gene uncertain. V was clipped by 1 base and J by 1 base, with 7 bases between them. Germline V gives CDR1 SEHNR, CDR2 FQNEAQ (reference sequence). The CDR3 consists of 14 residues. The CDR3 loop reads CASSLVRTNTEAFF. The CDR3, as DNA: TGTGCCAGCAGCTTAGTCCGGACGAACACTGAAGCTTTCTTT.

At least ten counts were recorded for this clonotype. The rearrangement links TRBV27 to TRBJ2-1; 7 bases align to TRBD2. V was clipped by 8 bases and J by 1 base; unmatched bases: 11. CDR1 and CDR2 (germline): MNHEY, SMNVEV (reference sequence). The CDR3 runs to 16 residues. The CDR3: CASASGGAGSYNEQFF. DNA of the CDR3: TGTGCCAGCGCCTCCGGCGGAGCGGGGTCCTACAATGAGCAGTTCTTC.

The sample holds a few counts of this clonotype. CDR3 loop: CASSYPAEDGYTF. Here the CDR3 DNA reads TGTGCCAGCAGTTACCCGGCGGAAGATGGCTACACCTTC. The chain employs TRBV6-6 and TRBJ1-2; D gene uncertain. V lost 2 bases, J lost 6 bases, and 10 bases lay in between. CDR1 and CDR2 (germline): MNHNY, SVGAGI (reference sequence). This CDR3 is built from 13 residues.

V is TRBV29-1 and J is TRBJ2-7, with a possible D match to TRBD2 (6 bases). The CDR3 length is 11 residues. The V end was cut by 4 bases, the J end by 5 bases, with 9 bases between. The germline gives CDR1 SQVTM, CDR2 ANQGSEA. The DNA of the CDR3 is TGCAGCGTTGCCCGGGGGAACGAGCAGTACTTC. This codes for CSVARGNEQYF.

The chain employs TRBV5-6 and TRBJ1-1, with TRBD1 as a possible D gene (5 bases). Germline V CDR1 and CDR2: SGHDT, YYEEEE. The CDR3 is 13 amino acids. Trimming took 4 bases from V and 4 from J, leaving 11 bases between them. Here the CDR3 DNA reads TGTGCCAGCAGCGAAAGGGGAGGCACTGAAGCTTTCTTT. It yields the protein CASSERGGTEAFF.

This clonotype has ten or more counts. The chain uses TRBV5-1 and TRBJ1-1; 7 bases match TRBD1. The junction had 10 bases not matched to a gene; V was cut back by 6 bases and J by 5 bases. CDR1 is SGHRS and CDR2 is YFSETQ in the germline V gene. The CDR3 length is 14 residues. The CDR3 here is CASTQTTGATEAFF. DNA for the CDR3: TGCGCCAGCACCCAAACCACAGGGGCTACTGAAGCTTTCTTT.

This clonotype appeared many times. The V call is TRBV18, the J call TRBJ1-2; 7 positions match TRBD1. The V segment lost 3 bases and the J segment 5 bases; nucleotides outside the gene matches: 9. Germline V gene lookup returns CDR1 KGHSH and CDR2 LQKENI. The CDR3 length is 15 residues. In DNA, the CDR3 is TGTGCCAGCTCACCGGGAAAGGGGGCGCGGTATGGCTACACCTTC. Protein product: CASSPGKGARYGYTF.

This clonotype was counted only a few times. The rearrangement joins TRBV20-1 to TRBJ1-2; D perhaps matches TRBD1 (6 bases). With 1 base removed from V and 5 bases from J, the gap between germline ends came to 14 bases. The germline V gene has CDR1 DFQATT and CDR2 SNEGSKA (reference sequence). There are 14 residues in the CDR3. The chain's CDR3 is CSARGSSQGYGYTF. CDR3 nucleotide sequence: TGCAGTGCTAGAGGCAGTTCCCAGGGGTATGGCTACACCTTC.

This clonotype was counted at least ten times. J is TRBJ2-3 and V is TRBV5-1; no firm D call. Trimming took 1 base from V and 3 from J, leaving 6 bases between them. Germline values: CDR1 SGHRS, CDR2 YFSETQ. The CDR3 runs to 13 residues. The DNA of the CDR3 is TGCGCCAGCAGCTTGACTGTTACAGATACGCAGTATTTT. Translated: CASSLTVTDTQYF.

Only a few counts were recorded for this clonotype. The chain has TRBV28 and TRBJ2-7, with D possibly called TRBD1 or TRBD2 (6 bases each). This CDR3 is built from 14 residues. Germline CDR1 reads MDHEN; CDR2 reads SYDVKM. V was clipped by 5 bases and J by 3 bases, with 14 bases between them. The CDR3 sequence: CASSPGVAVYEQYF. The DNA for the CDR3 is TGTGCCAGCAGTCCAGGGGTAGCGGTCTACGAGCAGTACTTC. The full variable domain, with the rest looked up from reference TRBV28 and TRBJ2-7, is DVKVTQSSRYLVKRTGEKVFLECVQDMDHENMFWYRQDPGLGLRLIYFSYDVKMKEKGDIPEGYSVSREKKERFSLILESASTNQTSMYLCASSPGVAVYEQYFGPGTRLTVT.

This clonotype has only a few counts. This chain connects TRBV19 to TRBJ1-5, with D maybe TRBD1 (6 bases). Per the germline V gene, CDR1 is LNHDA and CDR2 is SQIVND (reference sequence). V lost 5 bases, J lost 0 bases, and 14 bases lay in between. The CDR3 is 16 residues long. The CDR3 coding sequence is TGTGCCAGTAGTCCGACAGGCCTCTATAGCAATCAGCCCCAGCATTTT. Translated: CASSPTGLYSNQPQHF.

This clonotype was recorded a few times. The rearrangement uses TRBV28 and TRBJ1-1; D call uncertain. With 6 bases removed from V and 5 bases from J, the gap between germline ends came to 16 bases. Looked up from germline, CDR1 is MDHEN and CDR2 is SYDVKM. The CDR3 covers 14 residues. In nucleotides, the CDR3 is TGTGCCAGCAGCCCCCGTGGGGTTTGGACTGAAGCTTTCTTT. Translated, it gives CASSPRGVWTEAFF.

V usage is TRBV20-1 and J usage is TRBJ2-1; a possible D gene is TRBD2 (5 bases). Per germline, CDR1 DFQATT and CDR2 SNEGSKA (reference sequence). The ends were cut back, 1 base at V and 5 bases at J, with 15 bases in the middle. The length of the CDR3 is 15 residues. CDR3 in amino acids: CSARALGWRNNEQFF. CDR3 coding DNA: TGCAGTGCTAGAGCCTTGGGGTGGAGGAACAATGAGCAGTTCTTC.

This clonotype was picked up many times. The rearrangement links TRBV16 to TRBJ2-7; possibly TRBD1 or TRBD2 for D (6 bases each). The CDR3 totals 13 residues. Germline V gene data show CDR1 as KGHSY and CDR2 as FQNENV. The V and J ends lost 5 bases and 5 bases respectively, with 13 bases between them. The CDR3 region has the DNA TGTGCCAGCAGCGCCCTGGGGGGCGACGAGCAGTACTTC. Translated, it gives CASSALGGDEQYF.

This clonotype showed up many times. The chain employs TRBV2 and TRBJ2-3; D perhaps matches TRBD2 (6 bases). Germline CDR1 reads SNHLY; CDR2 reads FYNNEI. There are 14 residues in the CDR3. Trimming left V 10 bases short and J 0 bases short, with 14 bases between. The CDR3 DNA sequence: TGTGCCACTGGCTTAAGCGGGAGCACAGATACGCAGTATTTT. This translates into CATGLSGSTDTQYF.

This clonotype has only a few counts. This sequence joins TRBV2 and TRBJ2-1; perhaps TRBD2 as D (5 bases). CDR1 is SNHLY and CDR2 is FYNNEI in the germline V gene. CDR3 length equals 14 residues. V lost 2 bases, J lost 9 bases, and 14 bases lay in between. CDR3 sequence reads: CASSETEGLPEQFF. The DNA of the CDR3 is TGTGCCAGCAGTGAAACCGAGGGCCTTCCTGAGCAGTTCTTC.

The V gene is TRBV28, the J gene TRBJ2-1; D uncertain. CDR3 size: 13 residues. V was shortened by 6 bases and J by 7 bases, with 13 bases between the two germline ends. Germline CDR1 and CDR2: MDHEN and SYDVKM. The CDR3 loop reads CASSPLTQNEQFF. The DNA for the CDR3 is TGTGCCAGCAGCCCCCTAACTCAGAATGAGCAGTTCTTC.

The count of this clonotype is one. A much larger clone sits a single nucleotide away, making a read error possible. This CDR3 is CVSSPRGQGASYEQYF. CDR3 in DNA: TGTGTCAGCAGCCCCCGTGGACAGGGGGCGTCCTACGAGCAGTACTTC. The chain is built from TRBV3-1 and TRBJ2-7; 11 bases match TRBD1. CDR3 length equals 16 residues. CDR1 and CDR2 (germline): LGHDT, YNNKEL (reference sequence).

This clonotype was counted at least ten times. The chain recombines TRBV4-1 with TRBJ2-2; possibly TRBD2 for D (5 bases). The CDR3 spans 15 residues. Trimming removed 2 bases at V and 0 bases at J, with 7 bases between. Germline V lookup: CDR1 MGHRA, CDR2 YSYEKL. The CDR3 reads CASSQLDSNTGELFF. The CDR3 DNA reads as TGCGCCAGCAGCCAATTGGACTCGAACACCGGGGAGCTGTTTTTT.

In its sample, this clonotype was seen a few times. The chain joins TRBV20-1 to TRBJ1-1, with TRBD1 identical over 8 bases. CDR1 is DFQATT, CDR2 SNEGSKA, per germline (reference sequence). V gave up 0 bases and J gave up 0 bases; unmatched junction bases: 6. The CDR3 has 16 amino acids. In DNA form, the CDR3 reads TGCAGTGCTAGAGATCCACGGACAGGGCTGAACACTGAAGCTTTCTTT. Amino acid sequence: CSARDPRTGLNTEAFF.

The chain uses TRBV29-1 and TRBJ2-3, with 7 bases that match TRBD1. V lost 1 base to trimming and J lost 9 bases; unmatched junction nucleotides: 10. Germline CDR1 SQVTM, CDR2 ANQGSEA. This CDR3 has 14 residues. CDR3 in amino acids: CSVEAAGGVGTQYF. CDR3 bases: TGCAGCGTTGAAGCGGCAGGGGGAGTGGGGACGCAGTATTTT.

This clonotype showed up many times. V usage is TRBV10-3 and J usage is TRBJ2-7; TRBD1 or TRBD2 may be the D gene (5 bases each). The CDR3 has 15 amino acids. Trimming shortened V by 5 bases and J by 0 bases, and 14 bases separated the two germline ends. From germline, CDR1 is ENHRY and CDR2 SYGVKD. CDR3 nucleotides: TGTGCCATCAGTAAGACCGGGACGGCCTCCTACGAGCAGTACTTC. Its translation is CAISKTGTASYEQYF.